The clone carrying this T cell receptor beta chain was observed many times. Its antigen is not identified. These data belong to a study of blood T cells in healthy people across ages. Whole-study context: Template switching retrieved approximately one barcoded beta molecule for each two T cells.

Sample-barcoded 5' priming and a J-beta primer mix drove a second PCR of roughly 7 to 11 cycles. TCRdb analysed the 5' RACE reads with MiXCR anew, one entry per CDR3 protein. The sample includes hundreds of thousands of distinct CDR3 sequences, 25% to 30% of them seen just once. Study-level results: Unsorted PBMC input precluded a conclusive naive versus antigen-experienced comparison.

The CDR3 extends over 15 amino acids. V was clipped by 3 bases and J by 5 bases; unmatched bases: 8. The germline CDR1 and CDR2 sequences are SGHRS and YFSETQ. This chain links TRBV5-1 with TRBJ2-3, with 8 bases that match TRBD1. The source of this sequence is a woman over 75 in good health. The sequencing sample was made of blood. CDR3 sequence: CASSWGRQGKDTQYF. The CDR3 DNA reads TGCGCCAGCAGCTGGGGACGACAGGGGAAAGATACGCAGTATTTT.